This TCR beta chain was captured by sequencing in a study of a mutant IDH1 vaccine in newly diagnosed glioma (dated by TCRdb to the early 2020s). Describing the broader study: Vaccination started 4-6 weeks after radiotherapy alone, or was given together with temozolomide cycles in the groups whose treatment included chemotherapy. Peripheral blood samples were drawn at six visits, namely V03 (baseline), V05, V07, V10, V12 and V13. Visit V12 was the week-35 safety follow-up and visit V13 was the week-47 end of study. Longitudinal TCRB deep sequencing was done for 25 to 30 treated patients, wherever samples were available for exploratory analyses. Before enrollment, patients had received standard therapy of radiotherapy alone, temozolomide alone, or radiochemotherapy with temozolomide; most received the combination. Of the 25 to 40 patients who were treated, around 62% were male and about 40% were female, and the mean age was about 37 years.

Overall study outcomes, separate from this receptor: Across multiple MHC alleles, vaccine-induced immune responses were seen in 90% to 95% of patients. The authors noted that analyses of patient blood samples could not be reproduced because of sample limitations. Availability determined which PBMC samples were chosen for TCRB deep sequencing. No apparent relationship was observed between pseudoprogression and alterations in the top peripheral T cell clonotypes detected by TCRB sequencing.

The receptor library was made with the immunoSEQ multiplex PCR assay. Following the manufacturer's protocol, the hsTCRB Kit was used to amplify rearranged TCR beta chain sequences. Sequencing of TCRB libraries was carried out on an Illumina MiSeq. For the original study's pipeline: The kit vendor's proprietary platform handled demultiplexing, trimming and gene mapping. Entries here come from immuneACCESS through TCRdb and include only in-frame sequences with V and J called. Some clones fail to appear in such tables; in the studies checked, an unresolved V gene covers under half of the shortfall, and the cause of the remainder is unknown. The D gene and trimming were derived from the DNA, and the V and J assignments and clone size from that table. A total of tens of thousands of clones appear in this sample, roughly 79% of them only once. The ten most abundant clones make up around 5% of the sample.

This clone was picked up a small number of times. The antigen this receptor binds is unknown. Base qualities are missing; no much larger clone stands one base away. The intended sense of this specimen's time point label: week 35, safety follow-up. Every vaccine dose consisted of 300 ug of a 20-mer mutant IDH1 peptide in Montanide, administered subcutaneously together with topical imiquimod. Across visits V03 through V10, patients got a total of eight vaccinations, given in weeks 1, 3, 5, 7, 11, 15, 19 and 23. The donors had newly diagnosed IDH1-mutant astrocytomas of WHO grade 3 or 4 that showed loss of nuclear ATRX. The samples were drawn from NOA16, a multicentre, single-arm, open-label phase I trial in Germany that tested a mutant IDH1 peptide vaccine in humans for the first time. Genomic DNA for TCRB sequencing was extracted from EDTA blood using the DNeasy Blood and Tissue Kit. Reading the germline V gene gives CDR1 MGHRA and CDR2 YSYEKL. V and J are truncated by 0 bases and 9 bases respectively, leaving an intervening sequence of 9 bases. The CDR3 runs 13 residues from the cysteine to the phenylalanine. Only CDR3 DNA remains: 39 bases, in frame from the first base.

The TCR sequence derives from a middle-aged man with glioma. This chain joins TRBV4-1 to TRBJ1-5; matching of 5 bases hints at TRBD1 as the D gene. This sample comprised PBMCs, obtained from a glioma patient whose treatment included an IDH1 peptide vaccine. At the DNA level, the sequence is TGCGCCAGCAGCCAAGATGGGGGAGCGCCCCAGCATTTT. Translated, this is CASSQDGGAPQHF.